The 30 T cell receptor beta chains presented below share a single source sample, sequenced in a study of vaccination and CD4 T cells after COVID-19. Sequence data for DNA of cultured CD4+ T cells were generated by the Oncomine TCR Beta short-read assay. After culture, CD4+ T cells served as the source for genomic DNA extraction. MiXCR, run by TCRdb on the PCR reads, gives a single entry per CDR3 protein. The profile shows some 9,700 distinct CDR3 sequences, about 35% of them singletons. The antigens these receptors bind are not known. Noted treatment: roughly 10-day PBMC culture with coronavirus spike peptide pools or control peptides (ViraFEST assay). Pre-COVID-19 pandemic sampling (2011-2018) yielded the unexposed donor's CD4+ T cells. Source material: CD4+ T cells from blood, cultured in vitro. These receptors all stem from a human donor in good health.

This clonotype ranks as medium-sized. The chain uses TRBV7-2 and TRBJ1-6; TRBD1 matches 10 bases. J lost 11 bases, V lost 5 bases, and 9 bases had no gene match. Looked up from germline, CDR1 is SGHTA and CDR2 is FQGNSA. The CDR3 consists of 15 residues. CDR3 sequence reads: CASSPGTGVRAPLHF. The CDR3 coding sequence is TGTGCCAGCAGCCCCGGGACAGGGGTTAGGGCACCCCTCCACTTT. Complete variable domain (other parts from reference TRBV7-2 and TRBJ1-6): GAGVSQSPSNKVTEKGKDVELRCDPISGHTALYWYRQSLGQGLEFLIYFQGNSAPDKSGLPSDRFSAERTGGSVSTLTIQRTQQEDSAVYLCASSPGTGVRAPLHFGNGTRLTVT.

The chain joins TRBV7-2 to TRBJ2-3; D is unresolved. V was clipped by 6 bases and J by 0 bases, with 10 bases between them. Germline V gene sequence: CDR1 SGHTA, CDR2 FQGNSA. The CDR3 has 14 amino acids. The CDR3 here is CASSGDSSTDTQYF. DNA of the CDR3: TGTGCCAGCAGTGGGGATTCTAGCACAGATACGCAGTATTTT.

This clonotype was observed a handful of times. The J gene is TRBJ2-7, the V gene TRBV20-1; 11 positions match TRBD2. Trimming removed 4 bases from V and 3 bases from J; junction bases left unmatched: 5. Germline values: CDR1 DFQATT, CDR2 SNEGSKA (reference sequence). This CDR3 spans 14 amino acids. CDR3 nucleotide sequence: TGCAGTGCTAACCGGCTAGCGGGAGGCTACGAGCAGTACTTC. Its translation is CSANRLAGGYEQYF.

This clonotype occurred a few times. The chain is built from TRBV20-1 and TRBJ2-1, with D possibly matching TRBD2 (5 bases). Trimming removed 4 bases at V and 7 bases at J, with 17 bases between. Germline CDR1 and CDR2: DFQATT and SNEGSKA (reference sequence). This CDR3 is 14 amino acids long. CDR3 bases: TGCAGTGCTATCCGGATACGAACGGGAAATGAGCAGTTCTTC. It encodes CSAIRIRTGNEQFF.

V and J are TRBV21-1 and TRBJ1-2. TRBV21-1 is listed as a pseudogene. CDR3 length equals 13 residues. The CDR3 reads CASSKGGKPGYTF. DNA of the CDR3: TGTGCCAGCAGCAAAGGGGGTAAGCCTGGCTACACCTTC.

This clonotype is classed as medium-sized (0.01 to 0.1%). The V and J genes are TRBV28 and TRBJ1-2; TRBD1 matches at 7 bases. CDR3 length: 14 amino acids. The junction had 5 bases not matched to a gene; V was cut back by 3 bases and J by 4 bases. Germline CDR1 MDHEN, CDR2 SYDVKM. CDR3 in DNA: TGTGCCAGCAGTTTGTACCGACAGGGCTATGGCTACACCTTC. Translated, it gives CASSLYRQGYGYTF.

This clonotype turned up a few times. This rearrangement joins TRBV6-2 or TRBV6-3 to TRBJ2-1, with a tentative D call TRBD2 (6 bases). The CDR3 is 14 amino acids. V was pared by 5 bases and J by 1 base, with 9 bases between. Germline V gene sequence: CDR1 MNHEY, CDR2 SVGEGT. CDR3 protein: CASSRAGSYNEQFF. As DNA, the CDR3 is TGTGCCAGCAGTCGGGCGGGATCCTACAATGAGCAGTTCTTC.

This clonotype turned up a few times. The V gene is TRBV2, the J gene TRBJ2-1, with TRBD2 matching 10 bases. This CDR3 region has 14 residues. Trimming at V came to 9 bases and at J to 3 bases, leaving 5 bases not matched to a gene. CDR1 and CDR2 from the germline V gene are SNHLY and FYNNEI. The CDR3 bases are TGTGCCAGTTCGTCTAGCGGGAGCTACAATGAGCAGTTCTTC. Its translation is CASSSSGSYNEQFF.

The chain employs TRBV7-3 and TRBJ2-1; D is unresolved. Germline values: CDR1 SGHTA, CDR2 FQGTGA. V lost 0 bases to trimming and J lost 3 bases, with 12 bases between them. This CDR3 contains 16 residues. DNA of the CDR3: TGTGCCAGCAGCTTAACAGCTCAGCAGCGCTACAATGAGCAGTTCTTC. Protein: CASSLTAQQRYNEQFF.

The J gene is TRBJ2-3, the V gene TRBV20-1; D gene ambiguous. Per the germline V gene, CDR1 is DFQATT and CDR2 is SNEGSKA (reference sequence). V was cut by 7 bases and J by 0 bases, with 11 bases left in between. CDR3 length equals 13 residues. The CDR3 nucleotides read TGCAGTGAAGAACCCGGGAGCACAGATACGCAGTATTTT. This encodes CSEEPGSTDTQYF.

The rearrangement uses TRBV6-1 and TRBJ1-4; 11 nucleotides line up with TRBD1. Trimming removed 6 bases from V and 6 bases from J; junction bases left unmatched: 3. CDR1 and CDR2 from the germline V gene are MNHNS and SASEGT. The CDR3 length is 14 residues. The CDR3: CASRRTGGDEKLFF. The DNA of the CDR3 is TGTGCCAGCAGGCGGACAGGGGGCGATGAAAAACTGTTTTTT.

This chain's CDR3 is CATSLGVIHYNSPLHF. CDR3 nucleotides: TGTGCCACCTCGCTAGGGGTGATCCACTATAATTCACCCCTCCACTTT. V usage is TRBV27 and J usage is TRBJ1-6, with D maybe TRBD1 (5 bases). The CDR3 runs 16 residues. The V gene lost 10 bases and the J gene lost 3 bases, with 19 bases spanning the gap. From germline, CDR1 is MNHEY and CDR2 SMNVEV (reference sequence).

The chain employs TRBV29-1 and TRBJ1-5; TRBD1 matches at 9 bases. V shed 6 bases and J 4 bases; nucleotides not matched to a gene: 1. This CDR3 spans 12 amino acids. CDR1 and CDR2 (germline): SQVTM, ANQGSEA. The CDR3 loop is CSVGTGNQPQHF. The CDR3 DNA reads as TGCAGCGTCGGGACAGGGAATCAGCCCCAGCATTTT.

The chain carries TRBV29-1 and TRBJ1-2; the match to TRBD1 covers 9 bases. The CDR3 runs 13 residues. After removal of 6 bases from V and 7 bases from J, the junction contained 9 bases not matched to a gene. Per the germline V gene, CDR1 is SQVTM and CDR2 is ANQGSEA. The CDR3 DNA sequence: TGCAGCGTCCCCGGGACAGGGACTGGTGGCTACACCTTC. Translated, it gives CSVPGTGTGGYTF.

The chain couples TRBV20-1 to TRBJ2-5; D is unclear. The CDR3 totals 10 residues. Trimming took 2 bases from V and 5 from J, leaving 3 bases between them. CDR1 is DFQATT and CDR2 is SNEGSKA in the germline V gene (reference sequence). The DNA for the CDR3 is TGCAGTGCTAGATTCGAGACCCAGTACTTC. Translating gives CSARFETQYF.

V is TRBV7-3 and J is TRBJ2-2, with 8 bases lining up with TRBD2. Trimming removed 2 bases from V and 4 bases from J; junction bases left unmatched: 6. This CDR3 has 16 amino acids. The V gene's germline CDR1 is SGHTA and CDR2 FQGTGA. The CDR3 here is CASSLDGTSVTGELFF. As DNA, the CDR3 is TGTGCCAGCAGCTTAGACGGGACTAGTGTCACCGGGGAGCTGTTTTTT.

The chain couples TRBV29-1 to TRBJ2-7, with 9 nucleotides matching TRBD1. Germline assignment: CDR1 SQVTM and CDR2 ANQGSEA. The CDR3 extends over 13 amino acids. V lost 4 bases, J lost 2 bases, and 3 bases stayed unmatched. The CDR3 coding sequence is TGCAGCGTTGGGGACAGGGCTGCCTACGAGCAGTACTTC. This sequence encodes CSVGDRAAYEQYF.

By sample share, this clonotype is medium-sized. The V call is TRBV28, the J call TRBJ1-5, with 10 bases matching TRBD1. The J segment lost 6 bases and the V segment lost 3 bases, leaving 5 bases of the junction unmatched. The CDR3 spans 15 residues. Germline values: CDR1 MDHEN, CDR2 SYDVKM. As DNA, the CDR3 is TGTGCCAGCAGTTTGCCGGGACAGGGGACTCAGCCCCAGCATTTT. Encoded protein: CASSLPGQGTQPQHF.

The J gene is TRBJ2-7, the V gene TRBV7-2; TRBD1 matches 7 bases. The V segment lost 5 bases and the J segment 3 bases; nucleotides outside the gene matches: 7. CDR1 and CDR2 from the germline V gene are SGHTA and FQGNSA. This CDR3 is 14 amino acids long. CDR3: CASSHRTGDYEQYF. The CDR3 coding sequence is TGTGCCAGCAGCCACCGGACAGGAGACTACGAGCAGTACTTC.

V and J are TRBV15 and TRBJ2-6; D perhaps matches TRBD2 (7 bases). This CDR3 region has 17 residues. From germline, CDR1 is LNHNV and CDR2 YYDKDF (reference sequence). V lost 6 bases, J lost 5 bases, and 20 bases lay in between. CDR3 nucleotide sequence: TGTGCCACCAGGGGGGGGGCAGGGGCTAAGAGGGCCAACGTCCTGACTTTC. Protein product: CATRGGAGAKRANVLTF.

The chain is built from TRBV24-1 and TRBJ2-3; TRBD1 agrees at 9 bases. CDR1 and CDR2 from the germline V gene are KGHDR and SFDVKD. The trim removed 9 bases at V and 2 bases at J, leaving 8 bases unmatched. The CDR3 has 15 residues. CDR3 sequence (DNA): TGTGCCACCGGGACAGGGATGGTCGACACAGATACGCAGTATTTT. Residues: CATGTGMVDTDTQYF.

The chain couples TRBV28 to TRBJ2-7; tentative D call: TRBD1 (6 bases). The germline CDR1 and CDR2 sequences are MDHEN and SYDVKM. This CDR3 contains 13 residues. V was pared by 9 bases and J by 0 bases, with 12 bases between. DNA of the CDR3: TGTGCCAGTTGGACAGTTAGCTCCTACGAGCAGTACTTC. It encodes CASWTVSSYEQYF.

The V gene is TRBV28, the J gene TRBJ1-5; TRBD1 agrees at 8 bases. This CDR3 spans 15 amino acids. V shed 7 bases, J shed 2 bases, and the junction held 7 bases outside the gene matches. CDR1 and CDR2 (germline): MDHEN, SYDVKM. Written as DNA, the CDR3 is TGTGCCAGCATCGAGAGACAGGGGCGCAATCAGCCCCAGCATTTT. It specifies CASIERQGRNQPQHF.

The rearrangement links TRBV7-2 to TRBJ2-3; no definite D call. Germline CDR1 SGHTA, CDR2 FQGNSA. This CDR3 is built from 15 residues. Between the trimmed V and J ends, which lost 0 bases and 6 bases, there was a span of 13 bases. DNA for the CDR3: TGTGCCAGCAGCTTAGCCTCAGACCGGTGGGATACGCAGTATTTT. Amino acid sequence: CASSLASDRWDTQYF.

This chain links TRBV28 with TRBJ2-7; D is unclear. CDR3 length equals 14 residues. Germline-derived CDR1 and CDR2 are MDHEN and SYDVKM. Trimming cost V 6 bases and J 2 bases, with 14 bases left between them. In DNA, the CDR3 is TGTGCCAGCAGCCTACTTAAGGCCCCCTACGAGCAGTACTTC. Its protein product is CASSLLKAPYEQYF.

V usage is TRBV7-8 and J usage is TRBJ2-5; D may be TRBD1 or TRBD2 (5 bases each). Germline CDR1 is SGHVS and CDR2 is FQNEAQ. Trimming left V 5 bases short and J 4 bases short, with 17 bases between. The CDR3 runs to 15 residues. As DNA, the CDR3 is TGTGCCAGCAGCCCGGGACGGAACGTTGGAGAGACCCAGTACTTC. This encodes CASSPGRNVGETQYF.

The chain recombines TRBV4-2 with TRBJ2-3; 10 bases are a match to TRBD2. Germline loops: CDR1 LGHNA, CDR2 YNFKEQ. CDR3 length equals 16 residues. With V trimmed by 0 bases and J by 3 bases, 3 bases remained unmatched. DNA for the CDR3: TGTGCCAGCAGCCAAGATGCGGGACTAGCGACAGATACGCAGTATTTT. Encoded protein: CASSQDAGLATDTQYF.

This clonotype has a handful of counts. In DNA, the CDR3 is TGCAGTGCTACGGGACCCACACCGGAGACCCAGTACTTC. Translating gives CSATGPTPETQYF. This sequence joins TRBV20-1 and TRBJ2-5; D is tentatively TRBD1 or TRBD2 (5 bases each). The V gene lost 4 bases and the J gene lost 5 bases, with 14 bases spanning the gap. Germline lookup yields CDR1 DFQATT and CDR2 SNEGSKA (reference sequence). This CDR3 contains 13 residues.

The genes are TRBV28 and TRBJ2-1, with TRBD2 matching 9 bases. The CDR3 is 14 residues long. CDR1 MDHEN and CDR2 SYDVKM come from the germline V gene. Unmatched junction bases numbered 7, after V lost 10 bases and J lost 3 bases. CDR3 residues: CAIWGGRDYNEQFF. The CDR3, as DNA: TGTGCCATTTGGGGCGGGAGGGACTACAATGAGCAGTTCTTC.

This CDR3 reads CASSVRTGGIYGYTF. Written as DNA, the CDR3 is TGTGCCAGCAGCGTGAGGACAGGGGGGATCTATGGCTACACCTTC. This chain uses TRBV5-8 with TRBJ1-2; TRBD1 matches at 10 bases. The CDR3 has 15 residues. V shed 4 bases, J shed 4 bases, and the junction held 7 bases outside the gene matches. CDR1 SGHTS and CDR2 YDEGEE come from the germline V gene.